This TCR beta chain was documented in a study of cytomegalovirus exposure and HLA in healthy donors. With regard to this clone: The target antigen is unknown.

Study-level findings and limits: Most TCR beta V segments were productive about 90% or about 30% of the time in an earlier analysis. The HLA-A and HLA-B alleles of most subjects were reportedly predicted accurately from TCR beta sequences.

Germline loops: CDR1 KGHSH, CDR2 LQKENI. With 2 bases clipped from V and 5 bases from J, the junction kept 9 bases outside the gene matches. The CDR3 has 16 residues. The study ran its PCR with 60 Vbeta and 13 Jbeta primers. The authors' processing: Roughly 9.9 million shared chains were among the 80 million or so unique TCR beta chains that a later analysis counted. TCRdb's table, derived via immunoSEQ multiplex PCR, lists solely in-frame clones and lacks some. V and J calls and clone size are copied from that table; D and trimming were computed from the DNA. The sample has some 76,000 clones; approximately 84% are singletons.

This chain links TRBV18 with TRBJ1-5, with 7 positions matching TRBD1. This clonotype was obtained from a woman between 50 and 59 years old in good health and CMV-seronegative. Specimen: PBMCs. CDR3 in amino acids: CASSPRGDSQHQPQHF. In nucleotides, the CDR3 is TGTGCCAGCTCACCAAGAGGGGACAGCCAACATCAGCCCCAGCATTTT.